The clone carrying this TCR beta chain has at least ten counts. As yet, its antigen is unknown. This specimen belongs to a study of T cell repertoires in cytomegalovirus infection. Background on the study: Shared public TCR beta signatures pointed to both CMV infection and a matching HLA type.

TCRdb re-called the reads through MiXCR, storing one row per CDR3 protein. The sample has roughly 800,000 distinct CDR3 sequences, almost 30% seen once. The CDR3 extends over 10 amino acids. Germline V gene sequence: CDR1 MNHEY, CDR2 SVGEGT. The germline V and J ends were trimmed by 4 bases and 9 bases, with 6 bases remaining between them. The clonotype originates from a human donor in good health (CMV status not recorded). Some clones in this sample may be carry-over from other donors' samples. The input for sequencing was cultured CD8+ T cells from PBMCs, taken from culture after CMV antigen stimulation. The chain has TRBV6-2 or TRBV6-3 and TRBJ2-5; D tentatively reads TRBD1 or TRBD2 (5 bases each). The DNA of the CDR3 is TGTGCCAGCAGTTTGGGGGCCCAGTACTTC. It is translated as CASSLGAQYF.